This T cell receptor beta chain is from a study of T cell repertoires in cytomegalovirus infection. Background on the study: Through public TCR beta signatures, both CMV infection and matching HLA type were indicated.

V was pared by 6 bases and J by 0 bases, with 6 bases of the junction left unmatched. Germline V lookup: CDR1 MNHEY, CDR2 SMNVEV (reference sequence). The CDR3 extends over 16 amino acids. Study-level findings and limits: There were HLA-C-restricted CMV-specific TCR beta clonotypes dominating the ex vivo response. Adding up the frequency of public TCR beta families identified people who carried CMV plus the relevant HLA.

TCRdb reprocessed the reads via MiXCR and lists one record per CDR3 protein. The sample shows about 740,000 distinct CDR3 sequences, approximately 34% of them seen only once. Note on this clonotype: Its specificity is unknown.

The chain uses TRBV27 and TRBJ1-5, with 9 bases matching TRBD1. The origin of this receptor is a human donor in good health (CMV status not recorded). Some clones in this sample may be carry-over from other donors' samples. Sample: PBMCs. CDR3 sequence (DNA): TGTGCCAGCAGCCGGGACAGGGCCCATAGCAATCAGCCCCAGCATTTT. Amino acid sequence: CASSRDRAHSNQPQHF.